The T cell receptor beta chain described here comes from a study of blood T cells in healthy people across ages. With each sample, at least 5.5 micrograms of total RNA were extracted. Concerning this clonotype itself: Its specificity is unknown.

A sample-barcoded 5' primer and a J-beta primer mix were used in a second PCR of roughly 6 to 11 cycles. One entry per CDR3 protein results from TCRdb running MiXCR on the 5' RACE reads. The sample lists hundreds of thousands of distinct CDR3 sequences; around 36% were seen once. With 6 bases removed from V and 2 bases from J, the gap between germline ends came to 14 bases. CDR1 is SQVTM and CDR2 is ANQGSEA in the germline V gene. The CDR3 has 13 amino acids. Study-level results: Across the age range, TCR beta diversity per million T cells fell in a roughly linear way. Naive CD4+ cell counts and diversity both ran higher in long-lived than in aged donors. Diversity of TCR beta correlated strongly with naive T cell percentage.

The chain carries TRBV29-1 and TRBJ2-7; D gene uncertain. The clonotype was recovered from a man aged 18-30 years in good health. Sequenced sample: blood. The CDR3 loop reads CSVSRTGAYEQYF. The CDR3 region has the DNA TGCAGCGTCAGTCGGACGGGTGCCTACGAGCAGTACTTC.